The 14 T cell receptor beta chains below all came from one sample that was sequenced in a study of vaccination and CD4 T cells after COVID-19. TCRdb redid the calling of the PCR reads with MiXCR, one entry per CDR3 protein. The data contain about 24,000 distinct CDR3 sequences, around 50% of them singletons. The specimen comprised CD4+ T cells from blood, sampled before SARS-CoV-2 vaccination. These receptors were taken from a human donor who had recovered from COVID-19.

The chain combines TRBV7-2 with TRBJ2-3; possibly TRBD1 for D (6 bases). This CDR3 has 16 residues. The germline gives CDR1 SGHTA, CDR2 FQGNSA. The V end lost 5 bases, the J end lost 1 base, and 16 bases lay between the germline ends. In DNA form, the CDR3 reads TGTGCCAGCAGCGTGAACAGGGTCGGGGGCACAGATACGCAGTATTTT. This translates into CASSVNRVGGTDTQYF.

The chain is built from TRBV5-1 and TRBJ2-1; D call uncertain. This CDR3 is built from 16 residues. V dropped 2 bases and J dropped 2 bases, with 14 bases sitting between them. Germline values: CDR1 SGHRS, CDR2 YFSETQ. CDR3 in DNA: TGCGCCAGCAGCTTTGGAAGCGCCCAAGCCTACAATGAGCAGTTCTTC. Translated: CASSFGSAQAYNEQFF.

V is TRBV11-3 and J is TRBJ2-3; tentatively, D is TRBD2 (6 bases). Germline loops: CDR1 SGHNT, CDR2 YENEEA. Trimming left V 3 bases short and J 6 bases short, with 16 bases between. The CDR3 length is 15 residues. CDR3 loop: CASSFGGVRGDTQYF. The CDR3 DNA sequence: TGTGCCAGCAGCTTCGGGGGAGTAAGAGGGGATACGCAGTATTTT.

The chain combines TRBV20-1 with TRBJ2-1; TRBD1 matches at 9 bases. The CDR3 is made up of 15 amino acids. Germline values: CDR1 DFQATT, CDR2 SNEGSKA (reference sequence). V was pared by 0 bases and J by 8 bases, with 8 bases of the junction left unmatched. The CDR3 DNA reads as TGCAGTGCTAGAGACCGGGACAGGGTCTTCTATGAGCAGTTCTTC. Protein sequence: CSARDRDRVFYEQFF.

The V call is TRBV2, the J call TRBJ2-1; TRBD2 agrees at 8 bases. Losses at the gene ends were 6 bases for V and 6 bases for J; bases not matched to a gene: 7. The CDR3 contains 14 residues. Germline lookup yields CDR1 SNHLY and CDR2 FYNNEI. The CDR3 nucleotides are TGTGCCAGCAGGGCTCGGGAGGGAGTCAATGAGCAGTTCTTC. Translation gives CASRAREGVNEQFF.

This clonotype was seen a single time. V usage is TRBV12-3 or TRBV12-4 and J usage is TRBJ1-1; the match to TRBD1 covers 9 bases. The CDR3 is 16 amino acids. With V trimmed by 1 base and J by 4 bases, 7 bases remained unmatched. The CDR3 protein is CASSLDRGREVTEAFF. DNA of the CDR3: TGTGCCAGCAGTTTAGACAGGGGGCGCGAGGTCACTGAAGCTTTCTTT.

The CDR3 protein is CSVADRASNQPQHF. The CDR3 DNA reads as TGCAGCGTTGCGGACAGGGCCAGCAATCAGCCCCAGCATTTT. The chain joins TRBV29-1 to TRBJ1-5, with TRBD1 identical over 8 bases. Germline-derived CDR1 and CDR2 are SQVTM and ANQGSEA. The CDR3 has 14 residues. The junction had 3 bases not matched to a gene; V was cut back by 4 bases and J by 1 base.

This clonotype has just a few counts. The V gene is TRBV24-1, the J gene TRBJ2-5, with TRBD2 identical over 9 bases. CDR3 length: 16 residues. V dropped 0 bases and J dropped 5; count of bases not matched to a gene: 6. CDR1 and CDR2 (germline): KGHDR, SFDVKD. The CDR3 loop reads CATSDLRAGGDETQYF. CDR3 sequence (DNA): TGTGCCACCAGTGATTTGAGAGCGGGAGGCGACGAGACCCAGTACTTC.

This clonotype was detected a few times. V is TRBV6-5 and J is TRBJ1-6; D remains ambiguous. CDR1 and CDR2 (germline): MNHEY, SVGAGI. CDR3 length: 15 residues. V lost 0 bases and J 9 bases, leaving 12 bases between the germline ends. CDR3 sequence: CASSYSTDIGSPLHF. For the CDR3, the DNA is TGTGCCAGCAGTTACTCAACGGATATCGGTTCACCCCTCCACTTT.

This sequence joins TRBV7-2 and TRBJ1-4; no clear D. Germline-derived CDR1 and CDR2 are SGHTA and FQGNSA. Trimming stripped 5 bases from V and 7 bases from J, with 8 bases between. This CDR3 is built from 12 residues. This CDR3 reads CASSRKSEKLFF. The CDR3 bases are TGTGCCAGCAGCCGAAAGAGTGAAAAACTGTTTTTT. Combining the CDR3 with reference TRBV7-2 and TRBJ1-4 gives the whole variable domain GAGVSQSPSNKVTEKGKDVELRCDPISGHTALYWYRQSLGQGLEFLIYFQGNSAPDKSGLPSDRFSAERTGGSVSTLTIQRTQQEDSAVYLCASSRKSEKLFFGSGTQLSVL.

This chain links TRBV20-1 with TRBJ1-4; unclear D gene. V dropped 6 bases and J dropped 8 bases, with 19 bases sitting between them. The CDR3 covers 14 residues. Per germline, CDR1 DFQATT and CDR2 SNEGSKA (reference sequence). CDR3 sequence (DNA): TGCAGTGCCTTTGCGGGAGGGCTTGGCGAAAAACTGTTTTTT. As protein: CSAFAGGLGEKLFF.

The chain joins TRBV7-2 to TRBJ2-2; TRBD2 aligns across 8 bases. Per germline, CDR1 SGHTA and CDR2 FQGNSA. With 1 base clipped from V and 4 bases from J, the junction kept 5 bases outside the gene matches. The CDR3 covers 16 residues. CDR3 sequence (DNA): TGTGCCAGCAGCTTAGGTGGTAGCGGGGTCACCGGGGAGCTGTTTTTT. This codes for CASSLGGSGVTGELFF.

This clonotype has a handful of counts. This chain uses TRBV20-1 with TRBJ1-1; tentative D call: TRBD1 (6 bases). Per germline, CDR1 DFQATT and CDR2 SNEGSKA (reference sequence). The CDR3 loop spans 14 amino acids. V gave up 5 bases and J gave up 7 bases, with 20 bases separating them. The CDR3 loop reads CSASGLTTTGEAFF. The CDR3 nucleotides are TGCAGTGCTTCGGGTTTGACTACGACAGGTGAAGCTTTCTTT.

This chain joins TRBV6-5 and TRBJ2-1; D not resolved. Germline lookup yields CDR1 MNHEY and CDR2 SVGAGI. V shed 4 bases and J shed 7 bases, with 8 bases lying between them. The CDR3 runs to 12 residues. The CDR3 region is CASSSRTNEQFF. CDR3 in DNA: TGTGCCAGCAGTTCTCGCACTAATGAGCAGTTCTTC.